A selection of T cell receptor gamma chains follows, all from one sample in a study of gammadelta T cells in human blood. TCRdb reprocessed the RT-PCR reads using CATT. The table has 220 or so gamma-chain clones, 1.3% seen once; the top ten hold 32%. Source material: non-Vgamma9Vdelta2 gamma-delta T cells from infant blood. Receptors originate from a human donor. Both conserved end residues are part of each CDR3. Each record gives: V gene, clone size, J gene, CDR3 protein, CDR3 DNA. Clone size is not always given. Where it is, it says once, few, many or a class for expanded clones.

V gene: TRGV4
clone size: large
J gene: TRGJ1/TRGJ2
CDR3 protein: CATWGNYYKKLF
CDR3 DNA: TGTGCCACCTGGGGCAATTATTATAAGAAACTCTTT

V gene: TRGV10
clone size: large
J gene: TRGJ1/TRGJ2
CDR3 protein: CAAWDYKKLF
CDR3 DNA: TGTGCTGCGTGGGATTATAAGAAACTCTTT

V gene: TRGV8
clone size: large
J gene: TRGJ1/TRGJ2
CDR3 protein: CATWNYYKKLF
CDR3 DNA: TGTGCCACCTGGAATTATTATAAGAAACTCTTT

V gene: TRGV9
clone size: large
J gene: TRGJ1/TRGJ2
CDR3 protein: CALWEVLYYKKLF
CDR3 DNA: TGTGCCTTGTGGGAGGTCCTTTATTATAAGAAACTCTTT

V gene: TRGV9
clone size: large
J gene: TRGJP1
CDR3 protein: CALLDPSSSYTTGWFKIF
CDR3 DNA: TGTGCCTTGTTGGACCCATCCTCCTCATATACCACTGGTTGGTTCAAGATATTT

V gene: TRGV3
clone size: large
J gene: TRGJP2
CDR3 protein: CATWDRPCDWIKTF
CDR3 DNA: TGTGCCACCTGGGACAGGCCGTGTGATTGGATCAAGACGTTT

V gene: TRGV9
clone size: hyperexpanded
J gene: TRGJ1/TRGJ2
CDR3 protein: CALWEPLSYYKKLF
CDR3 DNA: TGTGCCTTGTGGGAGCCACTCTCTTATTATAAGAAACTCTTT

V gene: TRGV5
clone size: few
J gene: TRGJ1/TRGJ2
CDR3 protein: CATWDRPTRIYYKKLF
CDR3 DNA: TGTGCCACCTGGGACAGGCCAACCCGAATTTATTATAAGAAACTCTTT

V gene: TRGV4
clone size: large
J gene: TRGJP1
CDR3 protein: CATWDGFGWFKIF
CDR3 DNA: TGTGCCACCTGGGATGGTTTTGGTTGGTTCAAGATATTT

V gene: TRGV4
clone size: large
J gene: TRGJ1/TRGJ2
CDR3 protein: CATWDGPLGYKKLF
CDR3 DNA: TGTGCCACCTGGGATGGGCCGCTGGGATATAAGAAACTCTTT

V gene: TRGV8
clone size: -
J gene: TRGJ1/TRGJ2
CDR3 protein: CATRDRDPYKKLF
CDR3 DNA: TGTGCCACCAGGGATAGGGATCCATATAAGAAACTCTTT

V gene: TRGV4
clone size: hyperexpanded
J gene: TRGJP2
CDR3 protein: CATWASSSDWIKTF
CDR3 DNA: TGTGCCACCTGGGCCTCAAGTAGTGATTGGATCAAGACGTTT

V gene: TRGV2
clone size: large
J gene: TRGJ1/TRGJ2
CDR3 protein: CATWDPKTKSDKKLF
CDR3 DNA: TGTGCCACCTGGGACCCGAAAACAAAGTCCGATAAGAAACTCTTT

V gene: TRGV4
clone size: large
J gene: TRGJ1/TRGJ2
CDR3 protein: CATWAYYYKKLF
CDR3 DNA: TGTGCCACCTGGGCCTATTATTATAAGAAACTCTTT

V gene: TRGV4
clone size: large
J gene: TRGJ1/TRGJ2
CDR3 protein: CATWDGPYYKKLF
CDR3 DNA: TGTGCCACCTGGGATGGGCCTTATTATAAGAAACTCTTT

V gene: TRGV2
clone size: few
J gene: TRGJ1/TRGJ2
CDR3 protein: CATWDGQDYKKLF
CDR3 DNA: TGTGCCACCTGGGACGGGCAGGATTATAAGAAACTCTTT